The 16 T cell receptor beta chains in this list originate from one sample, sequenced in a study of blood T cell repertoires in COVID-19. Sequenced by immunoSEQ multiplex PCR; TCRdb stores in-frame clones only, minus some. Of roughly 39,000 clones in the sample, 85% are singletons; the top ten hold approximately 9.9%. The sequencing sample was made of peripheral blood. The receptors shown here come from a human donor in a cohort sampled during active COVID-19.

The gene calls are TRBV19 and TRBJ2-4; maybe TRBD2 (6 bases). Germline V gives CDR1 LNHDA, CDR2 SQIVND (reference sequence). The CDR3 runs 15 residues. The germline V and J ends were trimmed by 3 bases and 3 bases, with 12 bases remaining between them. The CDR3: CASSIRGGNKNIQYF. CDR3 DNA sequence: TGTGCCAGTAGTATTCGAGGAGGGAACAAAAACATTCAGTACTTC.

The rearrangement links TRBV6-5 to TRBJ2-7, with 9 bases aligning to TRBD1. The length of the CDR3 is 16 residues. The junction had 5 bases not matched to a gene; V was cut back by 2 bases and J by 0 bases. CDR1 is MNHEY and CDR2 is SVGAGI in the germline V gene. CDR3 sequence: CASSYTGTGSSYEQYF. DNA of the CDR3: TGTGCCAGCAGTTACACCGGGACAGGGAGCTCCTACGAGCAGTACTTC.

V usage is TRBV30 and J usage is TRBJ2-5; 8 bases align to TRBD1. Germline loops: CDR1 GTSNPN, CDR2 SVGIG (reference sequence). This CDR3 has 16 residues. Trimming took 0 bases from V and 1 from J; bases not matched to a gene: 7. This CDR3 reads CAWSVQDRGSQETQYF. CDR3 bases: TGTGCCTGGAGTGTACAAGACAGGGGAAGCCAAGAGACCCAGTACTTC. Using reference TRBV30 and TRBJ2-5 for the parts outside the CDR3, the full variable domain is SQTIHQWPATLVQPVGSPLSLECTVEGTSNPNLYWYRQAAGRGLQLLFYSVGIGQISSEVPQNLSASRPQDRQFILSSKKLLLSDSGFYLCAWSVQDRGSQETQYFGPGTRLLVL.

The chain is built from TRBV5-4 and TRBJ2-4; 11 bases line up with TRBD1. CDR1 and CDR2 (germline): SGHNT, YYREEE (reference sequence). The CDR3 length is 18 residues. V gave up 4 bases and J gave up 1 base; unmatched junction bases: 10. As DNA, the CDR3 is TGTGCCAGCAGCGTAGGACAGGGGGCGCCTTCGGCCAAAAACATTCAGTACTTC. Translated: CASSVGQGAPSAKNIQYF.

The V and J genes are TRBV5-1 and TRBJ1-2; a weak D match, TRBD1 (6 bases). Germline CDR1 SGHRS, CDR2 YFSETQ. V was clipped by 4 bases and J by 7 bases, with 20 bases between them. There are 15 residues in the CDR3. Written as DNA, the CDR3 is TGCGCCAGCAGCCTTGAGGGGGTTGGGTCCCGTGGCTACACCTTC. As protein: CASSLEGVGSRGYTF.

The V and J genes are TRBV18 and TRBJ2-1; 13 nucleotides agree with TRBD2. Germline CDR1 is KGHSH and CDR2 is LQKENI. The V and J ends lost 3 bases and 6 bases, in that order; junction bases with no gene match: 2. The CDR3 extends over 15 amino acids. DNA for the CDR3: TGTGCCAGCTCACCGGGACTAGCGGGAATCAATGAGCAGTTCTTC. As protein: CASSPGLAGINEQFF.

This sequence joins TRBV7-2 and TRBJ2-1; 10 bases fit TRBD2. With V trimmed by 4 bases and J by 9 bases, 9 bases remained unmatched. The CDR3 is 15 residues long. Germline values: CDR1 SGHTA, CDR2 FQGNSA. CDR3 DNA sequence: TGTGCCAGCAGCTCAGAGCTAGCGGGGGAGGTTGAGCAGTTCTTC. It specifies CASSSELAGEVEQFF.

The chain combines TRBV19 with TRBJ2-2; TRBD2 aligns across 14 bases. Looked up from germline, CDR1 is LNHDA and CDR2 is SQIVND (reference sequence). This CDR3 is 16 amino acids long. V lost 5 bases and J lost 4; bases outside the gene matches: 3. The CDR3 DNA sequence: TGTGCCAGTAGTGTCGGACTAGCGGGAGGCACCGGGGAGCTGTTTTTT. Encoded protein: CASSVGLAGGTGELFF.

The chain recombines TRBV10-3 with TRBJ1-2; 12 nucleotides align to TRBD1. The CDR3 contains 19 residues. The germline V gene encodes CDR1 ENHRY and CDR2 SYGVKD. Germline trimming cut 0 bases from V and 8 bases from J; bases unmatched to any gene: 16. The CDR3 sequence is CAISESGATSGQGAIGYTF. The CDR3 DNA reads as TGTGCCATCAGTGAGTCAGGGGCCACCTCGGGACAGGGGGCGATCGGCTACACCTTC.

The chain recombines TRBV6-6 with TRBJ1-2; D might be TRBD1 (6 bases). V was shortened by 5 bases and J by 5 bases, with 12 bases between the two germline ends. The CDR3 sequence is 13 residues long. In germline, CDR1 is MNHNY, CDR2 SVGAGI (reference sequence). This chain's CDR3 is CASSINRDYGYTF. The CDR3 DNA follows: TGTGCCAGCAGTATCAACAGGGATTATGGCTACACCTTC.

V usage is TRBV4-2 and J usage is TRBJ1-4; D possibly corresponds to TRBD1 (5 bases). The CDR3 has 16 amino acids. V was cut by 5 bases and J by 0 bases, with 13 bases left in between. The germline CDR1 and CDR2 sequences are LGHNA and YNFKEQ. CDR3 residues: CASSYGTASTNEKLFF. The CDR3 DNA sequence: TGTGCCAGCAGCTACGGGACTGCTTCAACTAATGAAAAACTGTTTTTT.

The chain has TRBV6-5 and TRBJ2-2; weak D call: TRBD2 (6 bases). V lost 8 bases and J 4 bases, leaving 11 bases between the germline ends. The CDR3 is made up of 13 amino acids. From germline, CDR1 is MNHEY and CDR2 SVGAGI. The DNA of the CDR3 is TGTGCCAGCGGGAGGAGGAGCACCGGGGAGCTGTTTTTT. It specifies CASGRRSTGELFF.

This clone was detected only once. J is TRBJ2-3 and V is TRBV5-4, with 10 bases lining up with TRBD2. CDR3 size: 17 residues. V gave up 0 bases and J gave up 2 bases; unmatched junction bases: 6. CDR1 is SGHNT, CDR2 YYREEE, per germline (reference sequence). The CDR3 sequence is CASSLGGGLATTDTQYF. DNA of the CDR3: TGTGCCAGCAGCTTGGGAGGGGGACTAGCGACCACAGATACGCAGTATTTT.

CDR3 region: CASSHGYGYTF. The CDR3 DNA is TGTGCCAGCAGCCACGGCTATGGCTACACCTTC. The chain combines TRBV3-1 (or the pseudogene TRBV3-2) with TRBJ1-2, with no clear D. This CDR3 comprises 11 residues. V lost 3 bases and J lost 4, with 3 bases in between. The V gene's germline CDR1 is LGHDT and CDR2 YNNKEL (reference sequence).

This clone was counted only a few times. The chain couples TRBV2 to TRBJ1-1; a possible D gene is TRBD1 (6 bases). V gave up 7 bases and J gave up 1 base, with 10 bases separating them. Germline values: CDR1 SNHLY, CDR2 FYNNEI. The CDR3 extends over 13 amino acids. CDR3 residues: CASTGESNTEAFF. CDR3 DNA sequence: TGTGCCAGCACAGGGGAATCGAACACTGAAGCTTTCTTT.

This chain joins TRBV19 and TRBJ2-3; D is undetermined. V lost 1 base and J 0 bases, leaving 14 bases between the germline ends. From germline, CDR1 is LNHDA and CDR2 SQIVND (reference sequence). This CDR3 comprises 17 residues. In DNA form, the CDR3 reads TGTGCCAGTAGTATAGTTGGCCTCCAATCGAGCACAGATACGCAGTATTTT. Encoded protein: CASSIVGLQSSTDTQYF. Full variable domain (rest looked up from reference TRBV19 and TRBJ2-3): DGGITQSPKYLFRKEGQNVTLSCEQNLNHDAMYWYRQDPGQGLRLIYYSQIVNDFQKGDIAEGYSVSREKKESFPLTVTSAQKNPTAFYLCASSIVGLQSSTDTQYFGPGTRLTVL.